Below, 30 T cell receptor beta chains from the same sample are listed, as sequenced in a study of T cell responses to AZD1222 COVID-19 vaccine. Measured with immunoSEQ multiplex PCR; TCRdb has only the in-frame clones, and not every one. Of approximately 140,000 clones in the sample, 91% were seen once. Sequences were derived from peripheral blood, sampled 28 days after the second AZD1222 dose. These receptors all stem from an adult who received the AZD1222 COVID-19 vaccine.

This chain links TRBV6-6 with TRBJ1-6, with D hard to call. V lost 8 bases and J 6 bases, leaving 14 bases between the germline ends. CDR3 length: 14 amino acids. Looked up from germline, CDR1 is MNHNY and CDR2 is SVGAGI (reference sequence). CDR3 sequence reads: CASGTYTTNSPLHF. CDR3 sequence (DNA): TGTGCCAGCGGTACATATACAACTAATTCACCCCTCCACTTT.

The chain is built from TRBV4-1 and TRBJ1-5; D is unclear. The CDR3 is made up of 13 amino acids. Germline values: CDR1 MGHRA, CDR2 YSYEKL. The V gene lost 1 base and the J gene lost 3 bases, with 4 bases spanning the gap. CDR3 protein: CASSQGLNQPQHF. CDR3 sequence (DNA): TGCGCCAGCAGCCAAGGCCTCAATCAGCCCCAGCATTTT.

The CDR3 DNA is TGCAGCGTGATGACTAGCGGGAGGGCTGGTACGCAGTATTTT. This encodes CSVMTSGRAGTQYF. The chain uses TRBV29-1 and TRBJ2-3; 14 bases are a match to TRBD2. The length of the CDR3 is 14 residues. Per the germline V gene, CDR1 is SQVTM and CDR2 is ANQGSEA. V dropped 6 bases and J dropped 8; count of bases not matched to a gene: 7.

The sample holds one count of this clone. The chain's CDR3 is CASSLPGRGQNTEAFF. The CDR3 nucleotides are TGTGCCAGCAGCCTCCCAGGGCGGGGGCAGAACACTGAAGCTTTCTTT. This chain links TRBV5-6 with TRBJ1-1; the D gene is possibly TRBD1 (6 bases). V was trimmed by 4 bases and J by 1 base, leaving 17 bases between them. Looked up from germline, CDR1 is SGHDT and CDR2 is YYEEEE. This CDR3 is built from 16 residues.

The chain carries TRBV9 and TRBJ1-6; D remains unclear. The CDR3 length is 15 residues. Germline assignment: CDR1 SGDLS and CDR2 YYNGEE. V was cut by 5 bases and J by 8 bases, with 17 bases left in between. Written as DNA, the CDR3 is TGTGCCAGCAGTACCCTCCCTGGCCCGCATTCACCCCTCCACTTT. This encodes CASSTLPGPHSPLHF.

The chain joins TRBV24-1 to TRBJ1-2, with TRBD1 matching 7 bases. With 5 bases clipped from V and 7 bases from J, the junction kept 6 bases outside the gene matches. Germline CDR1 and CDR2: KGHDR and SFDVKD. The CDR3 is 13 amino acids. CDR3 in DNA: TGTGCCACCAGTGTAAGGGGGCAAGGTGGCTACACCTTC. Protein: CATSVRGQGGYTF.

The chain combines TRBV9 with TRBJ2-3, with 8 bases fitting TRBD1. J lost 6 bases, V lost 1 base, and 7 bases had no gene match. The length of the CDR3 is 15 residues. Germline CDR1 is SGDLS and CDR2 is YYNGEE. The CDR3 bases are TGTGCCAGCAGCGTAAGGTCAGGGGGCGCGGATACGCAGTATTTT. It translates to CASSVRSGGADTQYF.

The chain combines TRBV12-5 with TRBJ2-3, with 8 bases lining up with TRBD2. There are 17 residues in the CDR3. Germline loops: CDR1 LGHNT, CDR2 FRNRAP. V was pared by 1 base and J by 1 base, with 7 bases of the junction left unmatched. CDR3 nucleotide sequence: TGTGCTAGTGGTTTGGCTACCAGCGGGAGAGGCACAGATACGCAGTATTTT. Protein product: CASGLATSGRGTDTQYF.

The V call is TRBV4-3, the J call TRBJ2-2; 10 bases are a match to TRBD2. The V segment lost 3 bases and the J segment 1 base; nucleotides outside the gene matches: 5. The CDR3 runs to 17 residues. Germline-derived CDR1 and CDR2 are LGHNA and YSLEER. The CDR3, as DNA: TGCGCCAGCAGCCACCCTAGCGGGAGCAGGAACACCGGGGAGCTGTTTTTT. Protein product: CASSHPSGSRNTGELFF.

The chain carries TRBV30 and TRBJ1-1; D not certain. The V and J ends lost 4 bases and 0 bases respectively, with 3 bases between them. This CDR3 contains 11 residues. Germline V gives CDR1 GTSNPN, CDR2 SVGIG (reference sequence). This CDR3 reads CAWTVNTEAFF. CDR3 DNA: TGTGCCTGGACGGTGAACACTGAAGCTTTCTTT.

Only one count was recorded for this clone. This chain connects TRBV19 to TRBJ1-1; D gene uncertain. The CDR3 has 13 residues. Germline V lookup: CDR1 LNHDA, CDR2 SQIVND (reference sequence). V lost 10 bases to trimming and J lost 1 base, with 13 bases between them. Written as DNA, the CDR3 is TGTGCCACCAAAGACGGACCGAACACTGAAGCTTTCTTT. It codes for CATKDGPNTEAFF.

This chain joins TRBV3-1 (or the pseudogene TRBV3-2) and TRBJ1-5; no definite D call. The CDR3 extends over 15 amino acids. From germline, CDR1 is LGHDT and CDR2 YNNKEL (reference sequence). V was cut by 0 bases and J by 3 bases, with 9 bases left in between. The CDR3 DNA reads as TGTGCCAGCAGCCAAGATGGGCGCGCCAATCAGCCCCAGCATTTT. As protein: CASSQDGRANQPQHF.

The DNA of the CDR3 is TGTGCCAGTAGTCTAGCGGGGGGGCGGGAGACCCAGTACTTC. This sequence encodes CASSLAGGRETQYF. This chain connects TRBV19 to TRBJ2-5, with 12 bases that match TRBD2. J was trimmed by 5 bases and V by 5 bases; bases with no gene match: 3. The CDR3 is 14 amino acids. The germline V gene encodes CDR1 LNHDA and CDR2 SQIVND (reference sequence).

CDR3 sequence: CASSVTGGFNTEAFF. CDR3 nucleotides: TGTGCCAGCAGCGTAACAGGGGGCTTTAACACTGAAGCTTTCTTT. The chain carries TRBV9 and TRBJ1-1; 9 positions agree with TRBD1. The V and J ends lost 1 base and 2 bases, in that order; junction bases with no gene match: 3. Germline CDR1 reads SGDLS; CDR2 reads YYNGEE. This CDR3 comprises 15 residues.

The chain is built from TRBV29-1 and TRBJ1-1; possible D gene TRBD1, 5 bases. The CDR3 runs 13 residues. Germline lookup yields CDR1 SQVTM and CDR2 ANQGSEA. Trimming cost V 4 bases and J 0 bases, with 9 bases left between them. CDR3 coding DNA: TGCAGCGTTGGACAGACCATGAACACTGAAGCTTTCTTT. It encodes CSVGQTMNTEAFF.

J is TRBJ1-2 and V is TRBV3-1 (or the pseudogene TRBV3-2); unclear D gene. Trimming removed 4 bases from V and 5 bases from J, with 23 bases in between. The germline V gene encodes CDR1 LGHDT and CDR2 YNNKEL (reference sequence). The CDR3 sequence is 17 residues long. The CDR3 DNA is TGTGCCAGCAGCCCGACGCTGGGAAAATCGGGTTATTATGGCTACACCTTC. Amino acids: CASSPTLGKSGYYGYTF.

V usage is TRBV2 and J usage is TRBJ1-1; no definite D call. Trimming removed 8 bases at V and 6 bases at J, with 10 bases between. The germline V gene encodes CDR1 SNHLY and CDR2 FYNNEI. CDR3 length: 11 amino acids. CDR3 loop: CASRRRAEAFF. CDR3 nucleotide sequence: TGTGCCAGCCGTCGAAGGGCTGAAGCTTTCTTT.

V is TRBV20-1 and J is TRBJ1-2; the match to TRBD1 covers 8 bases. The CDR3 totals 12 residues. CDR1 is DFQATT and CDR2 is SNEGSKA in the germline V gene (reference sequence). The V segment lost 3 bases and the J segment 8 bases; nucleotides outside the gene matches: 5. The DNA of the CDR3 is TGCAGTGCTAGTACAGGGGGAGGGGGCTACACCTTC. As protein: CSASTGGGGYTF.

V is TRBV18 and J is TRBJ1-1; no definite D call. The germline V and J ends were trimmed by 1 base and 1 base, with 13 bases remaining between them. Germline-derived CDR1 and CDR2 are KGHSH and LQKENI. The CDR3 loop spans 16 amino acids. The CDR3 nucleotides read TGTGCCAGCTCACCACTAGCGACCACAGCGAACACTGAAGCTTTCTTT. Translating it yields CASSPLATTANTEAFF.

The chain employs TRBV12-3 or TRBV12-4 and TRBJ1-1, with 8 bases aligning to TRBD1. This CDR3 is built from 13 residues. Trimming removed 6 bases from V and 11 bases from J; junction bases left unmatched: 11. The CDR3 DNA follows: TGTGCCAGCAGGACCTTCCAGGGGGCGCAGGCTTTCTTT. Translated: CASRTFQGAQAFF.

The count of this clone is one. Other DNA variants within this sample encode the same CDR3. The chain joins TRBV7-9 to TRBJ2-1, with D maybe TRBD1 (5 bases). This CDR3 region has 12 residues. V was clipped by 1 base and J by 7 bases, with 5 bases between them. The germline V gene has CDR1 SEHNR and CDR2 FQNEAQ (reference sequence). The chain's CDR3 is CASSLDRNEQFF. CDR3 sequence (DNA): TGTGCCAGCAGCTTAGACAGGAATGAGCAGTTCTTC.

In DNA form, the CDR3 reads TGTGCCAGCAGTGAAGGGCAGGGTGGCAATTCACCCCTCCACTTT. Translation: CASSEGQGGNSPLHF. The chain carries TRBV2 and TRBJ1-6, with a tentative D call TRBD1 (5 bases). Germline V gene sequence: CDR1 SNHLY, CDR2 FYNNEI. This CDR3 contains 15 residues. V was cut by 1 base and J by 7 bases, with 11 bases left in between. Combining the CDR3 with reference TRBV2 and TRBJ1-6 gives the whole variable domain EPEVTQTPSHQVTQMGQEVILRCVPISNHLYFYWYRQILGQKVEFLVSFYNNEISEKSEIFDDQFSVERPDGSNFTLKIRSTKLEDSAMYFCASSEGQGGNSPLHFGNGTRLTVT.

This sequence joins TRBV30 and TRBJ2-1; D is perhaps TRBD1 (7 bases). V shed 4 bases and J shed 7 bases, with 11 bases lying between them. CDR1 is GTSNPN and CDR2 is SVGIG in the germline V gene (reference sequence). The CDR3 consists of 12 residues. CDR3 DNA: TGTGCCTGGACCCCAGGGGGGAATGAGCAGTTCTTC. This translates into CAWTPGGNEQFF.

This clone is a singleton in its sample. The CDR3 spells CAISGGGMGPGNQPQHF. CDR3 DNA: TGTGCCATCAGTGGTGGGGGAATGGGGCCTGGCAATCAGCCCCAGCATTTT. The V call is TRBV10-3, the J call TRBJ1-5; a weak D match, TRBD1 (5 bases). Germline CDR1 and CDR2: ENHRY and SYGVKD. Trimming left V 4 bases short and J 2 bases short, with 18 bases between. This CDR3 has 17 residues.

This clone appeared a few times. This chain uses TRBV27 with TRBJ1-3; 10 nucleotides align to TRBD1. The CDR3 loop spans 15 amino acids. Per the germline V gene, CDR1 is MNHEY and CDR2 is SMNVEV (reference sequence). V was clipped by 6 bases and J by 0 bases; unmatched bases: 2. The CDR3 region has the DNA TGTGCCAGCAGAAGACAGGGGGCCTCTGGAAACACCATATATTTT. This gives the protein CASRRQGASGNTIYF.

This rearrangement joins TRBV5-6 to TRBJ1-6; D remains ambiguous. V lost 4 bases to trimming and J lost 5 bases, with 10 bases between them. CDR1 is SGHDT, CDR2 YYEEEE, per germline. The CDR3 extends over 14 amino acids. The CDR3 coding sequence is TGTGCCAGCAGCCCACAGTTTAATAATTCACCCCTCCACTTT. It codes for CASSPQFNNSPLHF.

The J gene is TRBJ2-1, the V gene TRBV19, with TRBD2 identical over 9 bases. Trimming at V came to 8 bases and at J to 6 bases, leaving 14 bases not matched to a gene. This CDR3 has 16 residues. The germline CDR1 and CDR2 sequences are LNHDA and SQIVND (reference sequence). The CDR3 sequence is CASAHDSGSLANEQFF. In DNA form, the CDR3 reads TGTGCCAGTGCCCATGATAGCGGGAGCTTAGCCAATGAGCAGTTCTTC.

The rearrangement uses TRBV30 and TRBJ2-7; 7 nucleotides agree with TRBD1. The CDR3 length is 11 residues. V lost 1 base and J lost 9; bases outside the gene matches: 3. Germline-derived CDR1 and CDR2 are GTSNPN and SVGIG (reference sequence). Here the CDR3 DNA reads TGTGCCTGGAGTGATACAGGGGCGCAGTACTTC. Protein: CAWSDTGAQYF.

V gene TRBV29-1 combines with J gene TRBJ1-1; weak D call: TRBD1 (5 bases). Trimming pared 6 bases from V and 0 bases from J, leaving 8 bases between. There are 12 residues in the CDR3. Per germline, CDR1 SQVTM and CDR2 ANQGSEA. The CDR3 region is CSVLTVNTEAFF. The CDR3 bases are TGCAGCGTACTGACAGTGAACACTGAAGCTTTCTTT.

The rearrangement links TRBV9 to TRBJ1-1; the D gene is possibly TRBD1 (5 bases). The ends were cut back, 0 bases at V and 7 bases at J, with 16 bases in the middle. This CDR3 spans 15 amino acids. From germline, CDR1 is SGDLS and CDR2 YYNGEE. The CDR3 sequence is CASSVGGGGTGEAFF. The CDR3 DNA follows: TGTGCCAGCAGCGTAGGTGGTGGGGGGACGGGTGAAGCTTTCTTT. Using reference TRBV9 and TRBJ1-1 for the parts outside the CDR3, the full variable domain is DSGVTQTPKHLITATGQRVTLRCSPRSGDLSVYWYQQSLDQGLQFLIQYYNGEERAKGNILERFSAQQFPDLHSELNLSSLELGDSALYFCASSVGGGGTGEAFFGQGTRLTVV.